This T cell receptor beta chain was sequenced for a study of T cell responses to AZD1222 COVID-19 vaccine. Regarding the study as a whole: There were mostly white British donors and more females than males, and clonal diversity was possibly underestimated. Spike-spanning, vaccine-associated CD4 TCRs were dominant at 160-218 and 743-854.

Germline CDR1 reads SGHNT; CDR2 reads YYREEE (reference sequence). The CDR3 is 16 residues long. V was pared by 2 bases and J by 2 bases, with 14 bases between. About this clone itself: Its specificity is unknown.

Some clones are missing from TCRdb's copy, which holds only in-frame ones; the method was immunoSEQ multiplex PCR. The sample shows roughly 160,000 clones, 94% of them seen only once. The chain carries TRBV5-4 and TRBJ2-1; TRBD2 might be the D (6 bases). This sequence was found in an adult in good health. This specimen consisted of peripheral blood, obtained on day 0 of AZD1222 vaccination. Here the CDR3 DNA reads TGTGCCAGCAGCTTCGGGATGGGGGGTACCTACAATGAGCAGTTCTTC. This translates into CASSFGMGGTYNEQFF.